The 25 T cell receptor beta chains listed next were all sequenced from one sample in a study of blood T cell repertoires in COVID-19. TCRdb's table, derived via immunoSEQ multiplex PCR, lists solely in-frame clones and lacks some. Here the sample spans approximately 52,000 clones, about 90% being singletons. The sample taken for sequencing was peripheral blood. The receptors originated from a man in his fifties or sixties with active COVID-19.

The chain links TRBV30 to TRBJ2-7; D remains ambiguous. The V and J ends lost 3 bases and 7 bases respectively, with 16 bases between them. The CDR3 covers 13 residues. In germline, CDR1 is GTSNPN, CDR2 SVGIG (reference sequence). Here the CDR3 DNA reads TGTGCCTGGAGCCCAGCGCAGAACCGGGAGCAGTACTTC. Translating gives CAWSPAQNREQYF.

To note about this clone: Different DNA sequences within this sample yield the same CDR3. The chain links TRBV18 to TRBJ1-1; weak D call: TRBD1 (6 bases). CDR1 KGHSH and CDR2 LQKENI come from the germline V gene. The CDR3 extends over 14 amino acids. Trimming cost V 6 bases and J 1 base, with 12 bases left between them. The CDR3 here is CASSPGHSNTEAFF. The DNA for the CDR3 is TGTGCCAGCTCCCCGGGACACTCGAACACTGAAGCTTTCTTT.

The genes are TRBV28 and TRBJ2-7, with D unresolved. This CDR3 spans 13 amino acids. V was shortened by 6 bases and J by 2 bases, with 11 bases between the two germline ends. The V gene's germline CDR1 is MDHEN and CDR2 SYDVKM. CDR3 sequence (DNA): TGTGCCAGCAGCCGACTTACTACCTACGAGCAGTACTTC. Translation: CASSRLTTYEQYF.

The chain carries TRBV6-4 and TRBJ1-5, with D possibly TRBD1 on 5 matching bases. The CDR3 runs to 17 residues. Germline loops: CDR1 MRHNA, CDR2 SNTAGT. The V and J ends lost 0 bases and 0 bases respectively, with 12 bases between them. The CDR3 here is CASSDSKGGVSNQPQHF. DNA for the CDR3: TGTGCCAGCAGTGACTCGAAGGGAGGGGTTAGCAATCAGCCCCAGCATTTT.

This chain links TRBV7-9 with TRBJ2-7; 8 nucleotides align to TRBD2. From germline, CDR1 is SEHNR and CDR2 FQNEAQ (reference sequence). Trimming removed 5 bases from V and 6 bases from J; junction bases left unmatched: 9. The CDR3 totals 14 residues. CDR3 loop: CASSQTRGEGEQYF. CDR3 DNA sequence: TGTGCCAGCAGCCAGACGCGGGGGGAGGGCGAGCAGTACTTC. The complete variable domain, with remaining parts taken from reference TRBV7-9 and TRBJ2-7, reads DTGVSQNPRHKITKRGQNVTFRCDPISEHNRLYWYRQTLGQGPEFLTYFQNEAQLEKSRLLSDRFSAERPKGSFSTLEIQRTEQGDSAMYLCASSQTRGEGEQYFGPGTRLTVT.

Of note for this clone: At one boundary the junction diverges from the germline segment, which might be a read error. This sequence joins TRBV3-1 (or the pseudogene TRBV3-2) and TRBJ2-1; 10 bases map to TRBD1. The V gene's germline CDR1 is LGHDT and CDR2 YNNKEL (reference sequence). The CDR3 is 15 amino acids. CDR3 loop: CASSTLRQGAVWAIF. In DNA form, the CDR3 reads TGTGCCAGCAGCACCCTTCGACAGGGGGCGGTCTGGGCGATCTTC.

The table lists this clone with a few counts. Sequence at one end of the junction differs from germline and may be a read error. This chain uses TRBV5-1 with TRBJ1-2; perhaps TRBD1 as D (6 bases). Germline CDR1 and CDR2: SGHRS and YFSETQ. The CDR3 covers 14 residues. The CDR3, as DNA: TGCGCCAGCAGCTTGGGACAGGTCGGCACCCAAACTTCATTC. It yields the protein CASSLGQVGTQTSF.

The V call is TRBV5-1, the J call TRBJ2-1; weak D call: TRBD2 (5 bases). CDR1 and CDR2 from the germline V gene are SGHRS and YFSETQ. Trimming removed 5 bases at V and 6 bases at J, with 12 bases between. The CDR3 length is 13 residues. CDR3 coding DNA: TGCGCCAGCAGAGCCGCCGAGGGCAATGAGCAGTTCTTC. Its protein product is CASRAAEGNEQFF.

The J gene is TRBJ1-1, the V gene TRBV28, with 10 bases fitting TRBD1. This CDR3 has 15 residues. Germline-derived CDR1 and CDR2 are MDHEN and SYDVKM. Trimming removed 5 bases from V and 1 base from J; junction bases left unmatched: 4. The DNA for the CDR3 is TGTGCCAGCAGTCCGGGGGACAGGGGGAACACTGAAGCTTTCTTT. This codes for CASSPGDRGNTEAFF.

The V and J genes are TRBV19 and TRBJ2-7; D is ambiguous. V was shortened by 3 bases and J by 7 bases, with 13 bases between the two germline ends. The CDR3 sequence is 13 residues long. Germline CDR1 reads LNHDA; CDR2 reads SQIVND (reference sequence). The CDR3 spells CASSISSAREQYF. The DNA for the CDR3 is TGTGCCAGTAGTATCTCCAGTGCTAGAGAGCAGTACTTC.

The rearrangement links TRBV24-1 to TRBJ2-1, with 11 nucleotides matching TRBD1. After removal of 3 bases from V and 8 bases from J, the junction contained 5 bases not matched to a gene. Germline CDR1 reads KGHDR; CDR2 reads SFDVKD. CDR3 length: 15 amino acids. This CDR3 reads CATSDPGQGVDEQFF. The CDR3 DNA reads TGTGCCACCAGTGATCCGGGACAGGGGGTCGATGAGCAGTTCTTC.

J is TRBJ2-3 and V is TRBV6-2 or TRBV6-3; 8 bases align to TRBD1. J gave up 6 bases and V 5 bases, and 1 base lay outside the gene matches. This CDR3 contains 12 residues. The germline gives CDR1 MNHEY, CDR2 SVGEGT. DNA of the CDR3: TGTGCCAGCAGTCGACAGGGGGATACGCAGTATTTT. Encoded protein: CASSRQGDTQYF.

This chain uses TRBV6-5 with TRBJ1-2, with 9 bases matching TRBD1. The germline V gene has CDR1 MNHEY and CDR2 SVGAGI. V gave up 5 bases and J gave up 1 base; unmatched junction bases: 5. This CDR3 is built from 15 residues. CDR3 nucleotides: TGTGCCAGCAGTAAAAGGACAGGGGTTAACTATGGCTACACCTTC. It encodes CASSKRTGVNYGYTF.

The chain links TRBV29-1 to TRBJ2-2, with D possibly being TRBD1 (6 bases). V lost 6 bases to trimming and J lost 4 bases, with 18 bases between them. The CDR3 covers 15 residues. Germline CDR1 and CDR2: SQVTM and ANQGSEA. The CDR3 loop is CSVRQDSISTGELFF. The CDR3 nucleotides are TGCAGCGTCCGACAGGACTCGATAAGCACCGGGGAGCTGTTTTTT.

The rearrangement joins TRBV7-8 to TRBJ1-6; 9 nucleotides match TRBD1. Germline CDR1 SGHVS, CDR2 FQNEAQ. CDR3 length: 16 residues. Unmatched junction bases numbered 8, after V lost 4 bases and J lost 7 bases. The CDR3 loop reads CASSSRSGTGNSPLHF. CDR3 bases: TGTGCCAGCAGCTCGAGGTCCGGGACAGGGAATTCACCCCTCCACTTT.

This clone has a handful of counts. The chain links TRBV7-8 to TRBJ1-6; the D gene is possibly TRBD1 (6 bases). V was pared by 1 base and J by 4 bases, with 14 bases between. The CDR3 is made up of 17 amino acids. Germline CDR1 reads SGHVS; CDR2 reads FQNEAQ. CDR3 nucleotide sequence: TGTGCCAGCAGCTTAGATCTTTTACAGGGTTATAATTCACCCCTCCACTTT. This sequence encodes CASSLDLLQGYNSPLHF.

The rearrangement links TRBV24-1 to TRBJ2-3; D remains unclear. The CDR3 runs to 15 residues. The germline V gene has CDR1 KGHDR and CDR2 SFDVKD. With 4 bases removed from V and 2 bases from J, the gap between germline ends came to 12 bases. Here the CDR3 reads CATSESEPSTDTQYF. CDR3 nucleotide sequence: TGTGCCACCAGTGAGAGCGAACCCTCCACAGATACGCAGTATTTT.

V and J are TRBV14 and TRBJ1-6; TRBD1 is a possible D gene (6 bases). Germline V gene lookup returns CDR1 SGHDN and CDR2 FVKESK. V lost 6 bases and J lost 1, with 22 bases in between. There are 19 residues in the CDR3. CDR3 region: CASRQPRGISRSYNSPLHF. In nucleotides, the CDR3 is TGTGCCAGCAGGCAACCTAGGGGGATTTCGAGATCCTATAATTCACCCCTCCACTTT.

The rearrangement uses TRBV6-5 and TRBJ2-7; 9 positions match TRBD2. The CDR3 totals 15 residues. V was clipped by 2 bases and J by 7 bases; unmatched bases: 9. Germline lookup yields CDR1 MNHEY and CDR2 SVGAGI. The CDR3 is CASSYGIAGAREQYF. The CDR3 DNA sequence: TGTGCCAGCAGTTACGGGATAGCGGGAGCCCGGGAGCAGTACTTC.

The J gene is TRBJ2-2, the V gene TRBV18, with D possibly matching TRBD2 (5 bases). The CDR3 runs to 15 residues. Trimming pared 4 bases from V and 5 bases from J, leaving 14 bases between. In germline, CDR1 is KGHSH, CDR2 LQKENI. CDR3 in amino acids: CASSRSGDRTGELFF. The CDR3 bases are TGTGCCAGCTCACGATCCGGGGATAGAACCGGGGAGCTGTTTTTT.

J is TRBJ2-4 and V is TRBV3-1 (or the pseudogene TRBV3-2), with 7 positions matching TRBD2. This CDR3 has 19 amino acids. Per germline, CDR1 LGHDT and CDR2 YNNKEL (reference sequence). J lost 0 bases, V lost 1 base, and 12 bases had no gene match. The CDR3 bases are TGTGCCAGCAGCCAAGGTACTAGCGCCCCGGGCCTAGCCAAAAACATTCAGTACTTC. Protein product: CASSQGTSAPGLAKNIQYF.

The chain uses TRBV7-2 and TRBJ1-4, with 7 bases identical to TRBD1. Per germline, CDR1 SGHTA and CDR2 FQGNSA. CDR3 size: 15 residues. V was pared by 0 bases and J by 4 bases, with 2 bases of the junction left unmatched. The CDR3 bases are TGTGCCAGCAGCTTAGCGCAGGGGGGTAATGAAAAACTGTTTTTT. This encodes CASSLAQGGNEKLFF.

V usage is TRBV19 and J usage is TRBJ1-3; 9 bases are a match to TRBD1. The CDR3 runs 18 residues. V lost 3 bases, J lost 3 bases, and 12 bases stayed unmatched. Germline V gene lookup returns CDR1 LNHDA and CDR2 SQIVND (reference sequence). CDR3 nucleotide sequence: TGTGCCAGTAGTATTTGGGCTGGGACAGGGCATCATGGAAACACCATATATTTT. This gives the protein CASSIWAGTGHHGNTIYF.

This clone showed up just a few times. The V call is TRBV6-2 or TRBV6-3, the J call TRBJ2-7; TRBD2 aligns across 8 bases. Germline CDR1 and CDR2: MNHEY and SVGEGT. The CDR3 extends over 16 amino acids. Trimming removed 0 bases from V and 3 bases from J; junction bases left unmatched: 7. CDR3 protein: CASSYSSGGLGYEQYF. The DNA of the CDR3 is TGTGCCAGCAGTTACTCGAGCGGGGGCCTTGGCTACGAGCAGTACTTC.

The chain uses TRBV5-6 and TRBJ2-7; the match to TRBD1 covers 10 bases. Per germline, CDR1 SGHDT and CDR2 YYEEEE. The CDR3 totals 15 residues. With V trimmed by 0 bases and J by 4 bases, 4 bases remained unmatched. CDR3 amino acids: CASSLGPGQGYEQYF. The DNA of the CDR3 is TGTGCCAGCAGCTTGGGCCCGGGACAGGGGTACGAGCAGTACTTC.